Below, 12 T cell receptor beta chains from the same sample are listed, as sequenced in a study of cytomegalovirus exposure and HLA in healthy donors. In the PCR, 60 Vbeta and 13 Jbeta primers were used. TCRdb's copy holds only in-frame clones and misses some; the assay was immunoSEQ multiplex PCR. The sample holds roughly 150,000 clones, roughly four fifths seen once. The sequencing input was PBMCs. Every receptor here comes from a man aged 45-65 years in good health and CMV-seropositive.

Here the CDR3 DNA reads TGTGCCAGCAGCTTACTGGGGGCGGGTGAGCAGTACTTC. Protein: CASSLLGAGEQYF. The gene calls are TRBV11-3 and TRBJ2-7; tentative D call: TRBD1 (6 bases). The V gene's germline CDR1 is SGHNT and CDR2 YENEEA. V lost 2 bases and J 7 bases, leaving 12 bases between the germline ends. This CDR3 is 13 amino acids long. Combining the CDR3 with reference TRBV11-3 and TRBJ2-7 gives the whole variable domain EAGVVQSPRYKIIEKKQPVAFWCNPISGHNTLYWYLQNLGQGPELLIRYENEEAVDDSQLPKDRFSAERLKGVDSTLKIQPAELGDSAVYLCASSLLGAGEQYFGPGTRLTVT.

The chain employs TRBV7-9 and TRBJ1-5; TRBD1 matches at 12 bases. Germline CDR1 reads SEHNR; CDR2 reads FQNEAQ (reference sequence). The CDR3 is made up of 16 amino acids. V lost 5 bases to trimming and J lost 7 bases; unmatched junction nucleotides: 9. The CDR3 bases are TGTGCCAGCAGCCTTGGGACAGGGGGCGCGGGGCAGCCCCAGCATTTT. This codes for CASSLGTGGAGQPQHF.

This chain joins TRBV27 and TRBJ2-3, with TRBD2 as a possible D gene (6 bases). Germline lookup yields CDR1 MNHEY and CDR2 SMNVEV (reference sequence). V lost 7 bases and J lost 0, with 17 bases in between. The CDR3 extends over 16 amino acids. The CDR3 loop is CASKRLGTVSTDTQYF. CDR3 bases: TGTGCCAGCAAAAGACTAGGGACGGTTAGCACAGATACGCAGTATTTT.

The gene calls are TRBV5-8 and TRBJ2-7, with 7 bases that match TRBD2. The CDR3 is 13 amino acids. J was trimmed by 2 bases and V by 4 bases; bases with no gene match: 3. The germline CDR1 and CDR2 sequences are SGHTS and YDEGEE. DNA for the CDR3: TGTGCCAGCAGCCCTAGCGGAACCTACGAGCAGTACTTC. Its protein product is CASSPSGTYEQYF.

The chain has TRBV28 and TRBJ2-7; TRBD1 aligns across 9 bases. The J segment lost 3 bases and the V segment lost 3 bases, leaving 9 bases of the junction unmatched. CDR3 length: 16 amino acids. Germline V lookup: CDR1 MDHEN, CDR2 SYDVKM. CDR3 sequence reads: CASSFRRRQGGYEQYF. The CDR3 DNA is TGTGCCAGCAGTTTCCGCCGGCGACAGGGGGGCTACGAGCAGTACTTC. The full variable domain, rest sourced from reference TRBV28 and TRBJ2-7, is DVKVTQSSRYLVKRTGEKVFLECVQDMDHENMFWYRQDPGLGLRLIYFSYDVKMKEKGDIPEGYSVSREKKERFSLILESASTNQTSMYLCASSFRRRQGGYEQYFGPGTRLTVT.

The rearrangement links TRBV4-2 to TRBJ2-2, with 7 bases matching TRBD1. Germline lookup yields CDR1 LGHNA and CDR2 YNFKEQ. Trimming removed 1 base from V and 1 base from J; junction bases left unmatched: 3. CDR3 length equals 16 residues. The CDR3 nucleotides are TGTGCCAGCAGCCAAGGGGGACAGCTGAACACCGGGGAGCTGTTTTTT. Its protein is CASSQGGQLNTGELFF.

This sequence joins TRBV7-3 and TRBJ2-3, with 10 positions matching TRBD2. The V gene's germline CDR1 is SGHTA and CDR2 FQGTGA. V shed 5 bases and J 6 bases; nucleotides not matched to a gene: 8. The CDR3 runs 15 residues. The CDR3 reads CASSPSSGSADTQYF. The CDR3 coding sequence is TGTGCCAGCAGCCCTTCTAGCGGGAGCGCCGATACGCAGTATTTT.

In this sample, this clone turned up a few times. The V gene is TRBV10-3, the J gene TRBJ2-3; possibly TRBD2 for D (5 bases). V was clipped by 4 bases and J by 0 bases, with 8 bases between them. The CDR3 is made up of 14 amino acids. Per the germline V gene, CDR1 is ENHRY and CDR2 is SYGVKD. CDR3: CAISGEYSTDTQYF. DNA for the CDR3: TGTGCCATCAGTGGGGAGTATAGCACAGATACGCAGTATTTT.

This clone was seen just once. This sequence joins TRBV5-1 and TRBJ2-1; 7 nucleotides match TRBD1. This CDR3 has 15 residues. V dropped 4 bases and J dropped 4; count of bases not matched to a gene: 8. Germline V gene lookup returns CDR1 SGHRS and CDR2 YFSETQ. The CDR3 region has the DNA TGCGCCAGCAGCGTGGTGGGGACAGAGTACAATGAGCAGTTCTTC. Protein: CASSVVGTEYNEQFF.

The V gene is TRBV19, the J gene TRBJ1-1; TRBD1 matches at 11 bases. This CDR3 has 18 residues. The V and J ends lost 4 bases and 4 bases, in that order; junction bases with no gene match: 14. CDR1 is LNHDA, CDR2 SQIVND, per germline (reference sequence). The CDR3 loop is CASSRRPGQGALGTEAFF. The CDR3 DNA sequence: TGTGCCAGTAGTAGGCGACCCGGACAGGGGGCGTTGGGCACTGAAGCTTTCTTT.

This rearrangement joins TRBV9 to TRBJ2-5, with a tentative D call TRBD1 (5 bases). Trimming stripped 0 bases from V and 5 bases from J, with 20 bases between. The CDR3 is 17 amino acids. Germline lookup yields CDR1 SGDLS and CDR2 YYNGEE. CDR3 amino acids: CASSVGRTLSPRETQYF. The CDR3 DNA reads as TGTGCCAGCAGCGTAGGTCGGACACTCTCCCCACGGGAGACCCAGTACTTC.

The genes are TRBV7-2 and TRBJ1-5; possible D gene TRBD1, 6 bases. Germline CDR1 SGHTA, CDR2 FQGNSA. The CDR3 is 15 amino acids. V was pared by 3 bases and J by 0 bases, with 9 bases between. The CDR3 DNA reads as TGTGCCAGCAGCTTTAACAGGGATAGCAATCAGCCCCAGCATTTT. Its protein is CASSFNRDSNQPQHF.